The 16 T cell receptor beta chains below come from one sample, sequenced in a study of T-cell memory formation after mild COVID-19. TCRdb passed the 5' RACE reads through MiXCR, listing each CDR3 protein once. The table has more than 150,000 distinct CDR3 sequences, about a fifth seen once. Sequencing input: PBMCs or a T cell subset sorted from them (not recorded which). The source is an adult woman who had mild COVID-19 (a few samples of this study predate the infection). Cell type and time point are not known.

In its sample, this clonotype was seen a few times. The V call is TRBV20-1, the J call TRBJ1-3, with no clear D. Germline values: CDR1 DFQATT, CDR2 SNEGSKA (reference sequence). Trimming took off 1 base at V and 0 bases at J, with 10 bases between the two ends. The CDR3 totals 15 residues. The CDR3 region is CSARGGRNSGNTIYF. The CDR3 DNA follows: TGCAGTGCTAGAGGTGGCAGAAACTCTGGAAACACCATATATTTT.

This clonotype was recorded at least ten times. The J gene is TRBJ2-7, the V gene TRBV7-9; D is perhaps TRBD1 or TRBD2 (5 bases each). Trimming left V 0 bases short and J 3 bases short, with 9 bases between. The CDR3 extends over 14 amino acids. CDR1 is SEHNR and CDR2 is FQNEAQ in the germline V gene (reference sequence). The CDR3 loop reads CASSLAGRGYEQYF. CDR3 sequence (DNA): TGTGCCAGCAGCTTAGCGGGACGGGGCTACGAGCAGTACTTC.

This clonotype was counted between two and nine times. The V and J genes are TRBV12-3 or TRBV12-4 and TRBJ1-1; 7 bases map to TRBD1. The CDR3 covers 18 residues. Trimming cost V 4 bases and J 3 bases; bases outside gene matches: 17. The CDR3 protein is CASSSTSRLGQRDTEAFF. CDR3 in DNA: TGTGCCAGCAGTTCAACGAGCCGGTTGGGACAGAGGGACACTGAAGCTTTCTTT.

This sequence joins TRBV24-1 and TRBJ2-2, with D maybe TRBD2 (6 bases). CDR3 length equals 13 residues. Germline V CDR1 and CDR2: KGHDR, SFDVKD. Trimming shortened V by 10 bases and J by 4 bases, and 12 bases separated the two germline ends. For the CDR3, the DNA is TGTGCCACGCGGGACGGGGGCACCGGGGAGCTGTTTTTT. Translation gives CATRDGGTGELFF.

The chain has TRBV4-1 and TRBJ2-1; D is possibly TRBD1 (5 bases). The CDR3 totals 16 residues. The germline V and J ends were trimmed by 4 bases and 3 bases, with 16 bases remaining between them. Germline V gene data show CDR1 as MGHRA and CDR2 as YSYEKL. CDR3 sequence (DNA): TGCGCCAGCAGCCCCAAATCAGGGCATAACTACAATGAGCAGTTCTTC. This gives the protein CASSPKSGHNYNEQFF.

The chain recombines TRBV15 with TRBJ2-1, with D tentatively TRBD1 (6 bases). The germline CDR1 and CDR2 sequences are LNHNV and YYDKDF (reference sequence). The CDR3 has 17 amino acids. Trimming removed 0 bases at V and 0 bases at J, with 12 bases between. This CDR3 reads CATSREVARGSYNEQFF. For the CDR3, the DNA is TGTGCCACCAGCAGAGAGGTAGCCAGGGGCTCCTACAATGAGCAGTTCTTC. The complete variable domain, with remaining parts taken from reference TRBV15 and TRBJ2-1, reads DAMVIQNPRYQVTQFGKPVTLSCSQTLNHNVMYWYQQKSSQAPKLLFHYYDKDFNNEADTPDNFQSRRPNTSFCFLDIRSPGLGDTAMYLCATSREVARGSYNEQFFGPGTRLTVL.

This clonotype has more than one count but fewer than ten. The rearrangement links TRBV5-1 to TRBJ2-1; 11 bases fit TRBD2. There are 15 residues in the CDR3. V lost 3 bases and J lost 6; bases outside the gene matches: 5. Germline V CDR1 and CDR2: SGHRS, YFSETQ. The CDR3 nucleotides are TGCGCCAGCAGCTCCGGGACTAGCGGACTCAATGAGCAGTTCTTC. This gives the protein CASSSGTSGLNEQFF.

The V call is TRBV20-1, the J call TRBJ2-7, with a weak D call TRBD1 (6 bases). Germline V gives CDR1 DFQATT, CDR2 SNEGSKA (reference sequence). The CDR3 has 16 residues. V was cut by 0 bases and J by 1 base, with 16 bases left in between. The CDR3 DNA sequence: TGCAGTGCTAGAGATCTCAGTGCAGGGGAGTCCTACGAGCAGTACTTC. Translation gives CSARDLSAGESYEQYF.

This clonotype was recorded a few times. The chain joins TRBV5-1 to TRBJ2-3; 9 positions agree with TRBD1. The CDR3 totals 15 residues. Germline V gene sequence: CDR1 SGHRS, CDR2 YFSETQ. The ends lost 3 bases at V and 3 bases at J; junction bases unmatched: 5. The chain's CDR3 is CASSSGTGITDTQYF. DNA of the CDR3: TGCGCCAGCAGCTCCGGGACAGGGATAACAGATACGCAGTATTTT. Variable domain in full (rest from reference TRBV5-1 and TRBJ2-3): KAGVTQTPRYLIKTRGQQVTLSCSPISGHRSVSWYQQTPGQGLQFLFEYFSETQRNKGNFPGRFSGRQFSNSRSEMNVSTLELGDSALYLCASSSGTGITDTQYFGPGTRLTVL.

The chain joins TRBV5-1 to TRBJ1-1; D not certain. Germline CDR1 and CDR2: SGHRS and YFSETQ. Trimming removed 0 bases from V and 1 base from J, with 7 bases in between. The CDR3 consists of 14 residues. CDR3 protein: CASSLEPGNTEAFF. The CDR3 region has the DNA TGCGCCAGCAGCTTGGAGCCGGGGAACACTGAAGCTTTCTTT.

This clonotype was observed a few times. The chain has TRBV15 and TRBJ2-7; TRBD2 aligns across 7 bases. The germline gives CDR1 LNHNV, CDR2 YYDKDF (reference sequence). V gave up 5 bases and J gave up 2 bases; unmatched junction bases: 12. The CDR3 extends over 16 amino acids. The CDR3 bases are TGTGCCACCAGCTCTCATGTGGGAGGGGTTGCCTACGAGCAGTACTTC. Translating gives CATSSHVGGVAYEQYF. The full variable domain, rest sourced from reference TRBV15 and TRBJ2-7, is DAMVIQNPRYQVTQFGKPVTLSCSQTLNHNVMYWYQQKSSQAPKLLFHYYDKDFNNEADTPDNFQSRRPNTSFCFLDIRSPGLGDTAMYLCATSSHVGGVAYEQYFGPGTRLTVT.

In this sample, this clonotype turned up a few times. The chain carries TRBV20-1 and TRBJ1-1, with TRBD1 as a possible D gene (5 bases). CDR1 is DFQATT, CDR2 SNEGSKA, per germline (reference sequence). This CDR3 is built from 14 residues. Trimming took 3 bases from V and 4 from J, leaving 15 bases between them. CDR3 sequence reads: CSARGVGRGTEAFF. In DNA form, the CDR3 reads TGCAGTGCTAGGGGGGTCGGTCGAGGCACTGAAGCTTTCTTT.

The chain couples TRBV5-1 to TRBJ1-1; D is unresolved. Germline V gene sequence: CDR1 SGHRS, CDR2 YFSETQ. This CDR3 region has 14 residues. V lost 0 bases to trimming and J lost 6 bases, with 12 bases between them. CDR3 residues: CASSLGQPGSEAFF. As DNA, the CDR3 is TGCGCCAGCAGCTTGGGACAACCGGGCTCTGAAGCTTTCTTT.

The chain has TRBV7-9 and TRBJ1-1; TRBD1 might be the D (5 bases). V shed 5 bases and J shed 4 bases, with 11 bases lying between them. The germline gives CDR1 SEHNR, CDR2 FQNEAQ (reference sequence). CDR3 length equals 13 residues. The chain's CDR3 is CASSRGGGTEAFF. The CDR3 nucleotides read TGTGCCAGCAGCCGCGGGGGAGGCACTGAAGCTTTCTTT.

This clonotype appeared a few times. The chain is built from TRBV15 and TRBJ2-2; TRBD2 might be the D (5 bases). V was trimmed by 3 bases and J by 7 bases, leaving 12 bases between them. The CDR3 covers 14 residues. Germline loops: CDR1 LNHNV, CDR2 YYDKDF (reference sequence). Here the CDR3 DNA reads TGTGCCACCAGCAGGGATCGGGGAATCGGGGAGCTGTTTTTT. Translated, it gives CATSRDRGIGELFF.

This clonotype has a handful of counts. This chain links TRBV23-1 with TRBJ1-1; D is possibly TRBD1 (5 bases). TRBV23-1 is labeled an ORF, and its function is uncertain. This CDR3 has 13 amino acids. Trimming left V 7 bases short and J 9 bases short, with 18 bases between. CDR3: CASKIAGKEKAFF. The CDR3 nucleotides read TGCGCCAGCAAGATTGCAGGGAAAGAGAAAGCTTTCTTT.